This TCR beta chain stems from a study of blood T cell repertoires in COVID-19. About the study: The United States, Italy and Spain provided the acute and convalescent COVID-19 samples. PBMCs, B-cell-depleted T cells, or T cells were the source of the cDNA or gDNA that made up the material.

Trimming removed 3 bases at V and 0 bases at J, with 14 bases between. Per the germline V gene, CDR1 is SEHNR and CDR2 is FQNEAQ (reference sequence). The CDR3 spans 16 residues. How the authors handled the data: Researchers report that nucleated cell counts were estimated from reference gene primer amplification. Profiling relied on immunoSEQ multiplex PCR, and the TCRdb table lists in-frame clones only, not all of them. V and J calls and clone size are those listed in that table; D and trimming were worked out from the DNA. The sample carries 210,000 or so clones, 89% recorded once. Sequenced sample: peripheral blood. This clonotype was sampled from a woman aged 40 to 50 with acute or convalescent COVID-19. The chain uses TRBV7-9 and TRBJ1-1, with D perhaps TRBD1 (5 bases). CDR3 region: CASSFPRQIMNTEAFF. The CDR3 bases are TGTGCCAGCAGCTTTCCCCGACAGATAATGAACACTGAAGCTTTCTTT.